The 30 T cell receptor beta chains below were found in one sample sequenced in a study of Ad26.COV2.S vaccination and SARS-CoV-2 variants. The table came from immunoSEQ multiplex PCR; TCRdb's copy has only in-frame clones and leaves some out. This table holds 180,000 or so clones, around 90% found once. Sample: peripheral blood, taken after recovery from COVID-19. All receptors derive from a human donor who had recovered from COVID-19.

The chain recombines TRBV7-3 with TRBJ2-2; D could derive from TRBD1 or TRBD2 (6 bases each). Germline CDR1 and CDR2: SGHTA and FQGTGA. This CDR3 region has 15 residues. V lost 5 bases, J lost 4 bases, and 14 bases lay in between. The DNA for the CDR3 is TGTGCCAGCAGCCACGGGGGCGCCGGCACCGGGGAGCTGTTTTTT. Translation gives CASSHGGAGTGELFF.

The chain links TRBV3-1 (or the pseudogene TRBV3-2) to TRBJ2-7; 10 bases are shared with TRBD1. Germline CDR1 is LGHDT and CDR2 is YNNKEL (reference sequence). Losses at the gene ends were 0 bases for V and 5 bases for J; bases not matched to a gene: 4. This CDR3 is 15 amino acids long. CDR3 loop: CASSQDAGTGDEQYF. As DNA, the CDR3 is TGTGCCAGCAGCCAAGACGCCGGGACAGGGGACGAGCAGTACTTC.

This chain joins TRBV9 and TRBJ1-4; D uncertain. Deletions cut 2 bases from V and 1 base from J, with 6 bases between. CDR3 length: 14 amino acids. Germline V lookup: CDR1 SGDLS, CDR2 YYNGEE. CDR3 protein: CASSVGITNEKLFF. The CDR3 DNA follows: TGTGCCAGCAGCGTCGGAATAACTAATGAAAAACTGTTTTTT.

This chain joins TRBV6-5 and TRBJ1-1; a possible D gene is TRBD1 (6 bases). This CDR3 is built from 14 residues. CDR1 and CDR2 (germline): MNHEY, SVGAGI. The germline V and J ends were trimmed by 3 bases and 3 bases, with 11 bases remaining between them. The CDR3 protein is CASSYQGKDTEAFF. The DNA for the CDR3 is TGTGCCAGCAGTTATCAGGGGAAGGACACTGAAGCTTTCTTT.

The chain has TRBV6-5 and TRBJ2-7; maybe TRBD2 (6 bases). The CDR3 runs 15 residues. V was clipped by 6 bases and J by 1 base, with 16 bases between them. Germline values: CDR1 MNHEY, CDR2 SVGAGI. Written as DNA, the CDR3 is TGTGCCAGCAGGGGAGGAAGTTATGGGTCCTACGAGCAGTACTTC. Translating gives CASRGGSYGSYEQYF.

The DNA for the CDR3 is TGTGCCAGCGGGCGACAGGGGGCTGAAGCTTTCTTT. It specifies CASGRQGAEAFF. The V and J genes are TRBV7-9 and TRBJ1-1, with 9 nucleotides matching TRBD1. The CDR3 is 12 residues long. CDR1 and CDR2 from the germline V gene are SEHNR and FQNEAQ (reference sequence). The junction had 4 bases not matched to a gene; V was cut back by 8 bases and J by 6 bases.

The J gene is TRBJ1-5, the V gene TRBV30; 7 nucleotides match TRBD1. The V segment lost 0 bases and the J segment 0 bases; nucleotides outside the gene matches: 8. Looked up from germline, CDR1 is GTSNPN and CDR2 is SVGIG (reference sequence). The CDR3 sequence is 17 residues long. CDR3 sequence: CAWSVFEGAFSNQPQHF. The CDR3 DNA reads TGTGCCTGGAGTGTATTTGAGGGGGCTTTTAGCAATCAGCCCCAGCATTTT.

The chain is built from TRBV11-2 and TRBJ2-1, with D tentatively TRBD2 (5 bases). This CDR3 is 14 amino acids long. V lost 4 bases and J 7 bases, leaving 14 bases between the germline ends. Germline values: CDR1 SGHAT, CDR2 FQNNGV. The CDR3 DNA is TGTGCCAGCAGCTCGGCCGCCGGACTGAATGAGCAGTTCTTC. The encoded protein is CASSSAAGLNEQFF.

The chain carries TRBV29-1 and TRBJ2-7; possible D gene TRBD2, 6 bases. This CDR3 spans 15 amino acids. Trimming pared 4 bases from V and 7 bases from J, leaving 23 bases between. Germline assignment: CDR1 SQVTM and CDR2 ANQGSEA. The CDR3 region is CSVVLGWRGTGEQYF. The CDR3 DNA is TGCAGCGTTGTCTTGGGATGGAGGGGAACGGGGGAGCAGTACTTC.

J is TRBJ2-3 and V is TRBV6-1, with TRBD2 identical over 12 bases. Trimming took 4 bases from V and 4 from J; bases not matched to a gene: 9. The CDR3 has 17 amino acids. CDR1 MNHNS and CDR2 SASEGT come from the germline V gene. CDR3 residues: CASSARRTSGAADTQYF. For the CDR3, the DNA is TGTGCCAGCAGTGCCCGGCGGACTAGCGGGGCCGCAGATACGCAGTATTTT.

The CDR3 DNA sequence: TGTGCCAGTGGGAGAGAGATGAACACTGAAGCTTTCTTT. It codes for CASGREMNTEAFF. J is TRBJ1-1 and V is TRBV2; the D is unclear. The CDR3 covers 13 residues. V lost 9 bases and J lost 0, with 11 bases in between. Looked up from germline, CDR1 is SNHLY and CDR2 is FYNNEI.

V usage is TRBV27 and J usage is TRBJ2-7, with 7 bases identical to TRBD2. This CDR3 is built from 13 residues. Germline assignment: CDR1 MNHEY and CDR2 SMNVEV (reference sequence). The junction had 4 bases not matched to a gene; V was cut back by 6 bases and J by 2 bases. The CDR3 nucleotides read TGTGCCAGCAGGGCTAGCGGACCCTACGAGCAGTACTTC. It specifies CASRASGPYEQYF.

The V gene is TRBV19, the J gene TRBJ1-3; 7 bases align to TRBD1. The J segment lost 5 bases and the V segment lost 2 bases, leaving 15 bases of the junction unmatched. This CDR3 has 18 residues. Germline V lookup: CDR1 LNHDA, CDR2 SQIVND (reference sequence). The CDR3, as DNA: TGTGCCAGTAGTATAAAAACCCTCTCCCGGGACAGAAGAAACACCATATATTTT. It encodes CASSIKTLSRDRRNTIYF.

The chain links TRBV7-3 to TRBJ2-1, with a possible D match to TRBD2 (6 bases). V lost 5 bases, J lost 8 bases, and 19 bases lay in between. The CDR3 covers 15 residues. The germline V gene has CDR1 SGHTA and CDR2 FQGTGA. CDR3 amino acids: CASSVYSGGAYEQFF. The DNA of the CDR3 is TGTGCCAGCAGCGTGTATAGCGGAGGCGCCTATGAGCAGTTCTTC.

This chain joins TRBV5-6 and TRBJ1-6, with TRBD1 as a possible D gene (5 bases). CDR1 SGHDT and CDR2 YYEEEE come from the germline V gene. V was pared by 4 bases and J by 8 bases, with 13 bases between. The CDR3 totals 14 residues. The CDR3 is CASSDGGVYSPLHF. The CDR3 DNA is TGTGCCAGCAGCGATGGGGGGGTATATTCACCCCTCCACTTT.

The gene calls are TRBV7-3 and TRBJ2-1, with a tentative D call TRBD2 (6 bases). The V gene lost 5 bases and the J gene lost 8 bases, with 25 bases spanning the gap. The CDR3 has 17 amino acids. Germline V gene sequence: CDR1 SGHTA, CDR2 FQGTGA. CDR3 DNA sequence: TGTGCCAGCAGCCCGACCGGGCGGGGTACCCTCAAAGATGAGCAGTTCTTC. Its translation is CASSPTGRGTLKDEQFF. The whole variable domain, filled in from reference TRBV7-3 and TRBJ2-1, reads GAGVSQTPSNKVTEKGKYVELRCDPISGHTALYWYRQSLGQGPEFLIYFQGTGAADDSGLPNDRFFAVRPEGSVSTLKIQRTERGDSAVYLCASSPTGRGTLKDEQFFGPGTRLTVL.

This clone was counted only a few times. This chain connects TRBV3-1 (or the pseudogene TRBV3-2) to TRBJ2-7, with 7 bases fitting TRBD1. The germline CDR1 and CDR2 sequences are LGHDT and YNNKEL (reference sequence). With 0 bases clipped from V and 3 bases from J, the junction kept 2 bases outside the gene matches. The CDR3 extends over 14 amino acids. This CDR3 is CASSQEDRIYEQYF. The DNA of the CDR3 is TGTGCCAGCAGCCAAGAGGACAGGATCTACGAGCAGTACTTC.

The chain joins TRBV28 to TRBJ1-5; TRBD1 matches 7 bases. With 6 bases clipped from V and 7 bases from J, the junction kept 9 bases outside the gene matches. CDR3 length: 14 amino acids. The germline V gene has CDR1 MDHEN and CDR2 SYDVKM. The CDR3, as DNA: TGTGCCAGCAGCCCTAGGGGGCTTAGGCAGCCCCAGCATTTT. As protein: CASSPRGLRQPQHF. Using reference TRBV28 and TRBJ1-5 for the parts outside the CDR3, the full variable domain is DVKVTQSSRYLVKRTGEKVFLECVQDMDHENMFWYRQDPGLGLRLIYFSYDVKMKEKGDIPEGYSVSREKKERFSLILESASTNQTSMYLCASSPRGLRQPQHFGDGTRLSIL.

In this sample, this clone turned up once. The chain uses TRBV27 and TRBJ2-7; TRBD1 matches 9 bases. The germline V gene has CDR1 MNHEY and CDR2 SMNVEV (reference sequence). The CDR3 contains 14 residues. V lost 5 bases to trimming and J lost 7 bases; unmatched junction nucleotides: 9. The CDR3 loop is CASSLGTGLREQYF. CDR3 bases: TGTGCCAGCAGTCTCGGGACAGGGTTGAGAGAGCAGTACTTC.

The chain has TRBV7-2 and TRBJ1-2; D is perhaps TRBD1 (6 bases). The germline V and J ends were trimmed by 2 bases and 3 bases, with 13 bases remaining between them. CDR1 and CDR2 from the germline V gene are SGHTA and FQGNSA. The CDR3 is made up of 15 amino acids. CDR3 DNA: TGTGCCAGCAGCTTACAACCAGGGGAGTACTATGGCTACACCTTC. It translates to CASSLQPGEYYGYTF.

The J gene is TRBJ2-7, the V gene TRBV5-8, with 10 bases matching TRBD1. With 4 bases clipped from V and 3 bases from J, the junction kept 1 base outside the gene matches. Germline V CDR1 and CDR2: SGHTS, YDEGEE. The CDR3 is made up of 13 amino acids. The CDR3 DNA reads as TGTGCCAGCAGCGGGACAGGGGACTACGAGCAGTACTTC. This translates into CASSGTGDYEQYF.

In DNA, the CDR3 is TGTGCCAGCAGTGAGGGGATGGAGGACATCTACCCTGTCAATGAGCAGTTCTTC. Translating gives CASSEGMEDIYPVNEQFF. The rearrangement uses TRBV25-1 and TRBJ2-1; the D call may be TRBD1 or TRBD2 (5 bases each). Trimming cost V 3 bases and J 6 bases, with 24 bases left between them. This CDR3 is built from 18 residues. The germline CDR1 and CDR2 sequences are MGHDK and SYGVNS.

J is TRBJ1-2 and V is TRBV19, with D tentatively TRBD1 (5 bases). Germline CDR1 LNHDA, CDR2 SQIVND (reference sequence). The CDR3 length is 13 residues. The V gene lost 3 bases and the J gene lost 7 bases, with 12 bases spanning the gap. CDR3 protein: CASSIFVGAGYTF. CDR3 DNA sequence: TGTGCCAGTAGTATTTTCGTAGGGGCTGGCTACACCTTC.

J is TRBJ1-1 and V is TRBV7-3; 7 positions agree with TRBD1. The germline CDR1 and CDR2 sequences are SGHTA and FQGTGA. This CDR3 spans 14 amino acids. V shed 3 bases and J 5 bases; nucleotides not matched to a gene: 6. CDR3 nucleotides: TGTGCCAGCAGCTTTCCGACAGGGAGGACTGAAGCTTTCTTT. Protein sequence: CASSFPTGRTEAFF.

The V gene is TRBV7-9, the J gene TRBJ2-7; D perhaps matches TRBD2 (7 bases). Trimming took off 0 bases at V and 5 bases at J, with 11 bases between the two ends. This CDR3 is built from 14 residues. Germline-derived CDR1 and CDR2 are SEHNR and FQNEAQ (reference sequence). Written as DNA, the CDR3 is TGTGCCAGCAGCTTAGCGGGGGGGCATCACGAGCAGTACTTC. It specifies CASSLAGGHHEQYF.

The chain combines TRBV5-6 with TRBJ1-3; 7 nucleotides align to TRBD1. The junction had 8 bases not matched to a gene; V was cut back by 3 bases and J by 2 bases. The CDR3 spans 16 residues. Germline V gene lookup returns CDR1 SGHDT and CDR2 YYEEEE. The CDR3 loop is CASSSPTGITGNTIYF. The CDR3 nucleotides are TGTGCCAGCAGCTCTCCGACAGGGATAACTGGAAACACCATATATTTT.

Remarks on this clone: The sample contains more than one DNA sequence encoding this CDR3. V gene TRBV27 combines with J gene TRBJ2-2; D not certain. Deletions cut 1 base from V and 0 bases from J, with 9 bases between. The CDR3 length is 16 residues. Germline V CDR1 and CDR2: MNHEY, SMNVEV (reference sequence). The CDR3 here is CASSLLGFANTGELFF. CDR3 sequence (DNA): TGTGCCAGCAGTTTATTAGGATTCGCGAACACCGGGGAGCTGTTTTTT.

The chain links TRBV10-3 to TRBJ1-4, with D hard to call. Germline assignment: CDR1 ENHRY and CDR2 SYGVKD. With 8 bases removed from V and 7 bases from J, the gap between germline ends came to 14 bases. The CDR3 is 13 amino acids. CDR3 region: CAICGEAGEKLFF. CDR3 sequence (DNA): TGTGCCATCTGTGGGGAGGCGGGTGAAAAACTGTTTTTT.

V gene TRBV6-2 or TRBV6-3 combines with J gene TRBJ1-5; D gene ambiguous. Per the germline V gene, CDR1 is MNHEY and CDR2 is SVGEGT. Trimming left V 5 bases short and J 4 bases short, with 15 bases between. This CDR3 is 15 amino acids long. The CDR3, as DNA: TGTGCCAGCAGTGTAGACCGGGTAGGGAATCAGCCCCAGCATTTT. It specifies CASSVDRVGNQPQHF.

CDR3 DNA: TGCGCCAGCAGCCAACGGGGGCGGGAATCAGATACGCAGTATTTT. Its protein is CASSQRGRESDTQYF. The chain employs TRBV4-1 and TRBJ2-3, with D possibly being TRBD1 or TRBD2 (6 bases each). V was clipped by 2 bases and J by 4 bases, with 13 bases between them. Germline V gives CDR1 MGHRA, CDR2 YSYEKL. The CDR3 sequence is 15 residues long.